Below, one T cell receptor beta chain is given with its context. The antigen is undetermined. Regarding time point: recipient sample about 28 days before transplant, after cytoreduction. The sample comes from a study of T cell clonotyping in hematopoietic cell transplantation. Study outcomes and limitations: Pathologically expanded recipient clonotypes increased progressively from day 30 to day 180 as diversity fell.

Germline lookup yields CDR1 MNHEY and CDR2 SVGAGI. This CDR3 region has 14 residues. The V and J ends lost 4 bases and 2 bases respectively, with 11 bases between them. TCRdb's copy holds only in-frame clones and misses some; the assay was immunoSEQ multiplex PCR. The sample consists of 27,000 or so clones, 60% to 80% of them appearing once. The sample consisted of peripheral blood mononuclear cells, taken before stem cell transplant. The source is a man aged 45-65 years with myelodysplastic syndrome. Some clones in this sample may be carry-over from other donors' samples. This chain connects TRBV6-5 to TRBJ2-5; D possibly corresponds to TRBD2 (6 bases). CDR3 residues: CASSLTAGQETQYF. The DNA of the CDR3 is TGTGCCAGCAGTTTAACGGCGGGACAAGAGACCCAGTACTTC.